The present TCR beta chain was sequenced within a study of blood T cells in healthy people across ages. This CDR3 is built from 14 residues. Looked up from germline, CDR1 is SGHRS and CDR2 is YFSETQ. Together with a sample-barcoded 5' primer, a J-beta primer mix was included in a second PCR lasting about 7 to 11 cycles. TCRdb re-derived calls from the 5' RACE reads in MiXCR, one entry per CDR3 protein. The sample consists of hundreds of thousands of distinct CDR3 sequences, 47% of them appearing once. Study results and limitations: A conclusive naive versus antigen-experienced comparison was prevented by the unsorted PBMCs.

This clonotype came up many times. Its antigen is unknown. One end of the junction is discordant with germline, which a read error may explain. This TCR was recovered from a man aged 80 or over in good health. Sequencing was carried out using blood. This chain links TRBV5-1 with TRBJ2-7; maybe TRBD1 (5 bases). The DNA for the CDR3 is TGTGCCAGCAGTTTCGGGCAGGGAACCTACGAGCAGTACTTC. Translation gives CASSFGQGTYEQYF.